This T cell receptor beta chain derives from a study of cytomegalovirus exposure and HLA in healthy donors. Findings and caveats of the study: Confirmation in vitro established that a few CMV-associated chains were specific for CMV antigens. Overall, roughly 170 TCR beta chains were annotated as cytomegalovirus-associated. Cytomegalovirus status, reportedly, was diagnosed with high specificity and sensitivity by the classifier.

CDR3 length: 14 residues. The germline V gene has CDR1 SGHAT and CDR2 FQDESV (reference sequence). Trimming at V came to 5 bases and at J to 6 bases, leaving 9 bases not matched to a gene. The table lists this clone with a few counts. The antigen is not known. Sequencing used immunoSEQ multiplex PCR; TCRdb keeps in-frame clones, though not all of them. The top ten clones hold almost 3% of a sample with 160,000 or so clones, 70% to 90% of them seen once. This chain connects TRBV11-1 to TRBJ2-7; 8 bases are shared with TRBD1. Sample: PBMCs. The TCR was taken from a man between 18 and 35 years old in good health and CMV-seronegative. The CDR3 sequence is CASSPGQGTGEQYF. DNA for the CDR3: TGTGCCAGCAGCCCCGGACAGGGAACCGGCGAGCAGTACTTC.